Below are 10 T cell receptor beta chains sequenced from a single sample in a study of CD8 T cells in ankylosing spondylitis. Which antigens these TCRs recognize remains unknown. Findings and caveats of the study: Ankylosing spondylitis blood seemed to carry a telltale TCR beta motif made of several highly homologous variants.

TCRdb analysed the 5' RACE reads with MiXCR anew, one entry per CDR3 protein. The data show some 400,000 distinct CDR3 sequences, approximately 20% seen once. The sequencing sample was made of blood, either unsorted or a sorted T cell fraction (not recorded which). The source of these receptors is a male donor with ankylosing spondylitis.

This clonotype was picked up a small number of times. CDR3 in amino acids: CASSNVVINTDTQYF. As DNA, the CDR3 is TGTGCCAGCAGCAACGTGGTAATCAACACAGATACGCAGTATTTT. The rearrangement uses TRBV14 and TRBJ2-3; no firm D call. The CDR3 is 15 amino acids. V lost 5 bases, J lost 2 bases, and 14 bases lay in between. Germline CDR1 reads SGHDN; CDR2 reads FVKESK.

CDR3 nucleotide sequence: TGTGCCAGCAGTGACAGGACTAGCGGGAGGTCCACAGATACGCAGTATTTT. This translates into CASSDRTSGRSTDTQYF. This sequence joins TRBV12-3 or TRBV12-4 and TRBJ2-3; 14 bases match TRBD2. The CDR3 sequence is 17 residues long. V trimming: 5 bases; J trimming: 2 bases; junction bases outside the gene matches: 6.

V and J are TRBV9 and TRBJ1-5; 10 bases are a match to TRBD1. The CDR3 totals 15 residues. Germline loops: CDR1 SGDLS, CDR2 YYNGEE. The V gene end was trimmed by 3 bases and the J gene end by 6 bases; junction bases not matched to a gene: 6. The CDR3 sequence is CASSGGTGEFQPQHF. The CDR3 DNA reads TGTGCCAGCAGCGGCGGGACAGGGGAATTTCAGCCCCAGCATTTT.

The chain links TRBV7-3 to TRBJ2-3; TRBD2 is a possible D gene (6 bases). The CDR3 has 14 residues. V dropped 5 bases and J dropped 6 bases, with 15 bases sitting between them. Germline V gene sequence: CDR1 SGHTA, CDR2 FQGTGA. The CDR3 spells CASSLGTAWDTQYF. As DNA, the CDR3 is TGTGCCAGCAGCCTTGGGACTGCTTGGGATACGCAGTATTTT.

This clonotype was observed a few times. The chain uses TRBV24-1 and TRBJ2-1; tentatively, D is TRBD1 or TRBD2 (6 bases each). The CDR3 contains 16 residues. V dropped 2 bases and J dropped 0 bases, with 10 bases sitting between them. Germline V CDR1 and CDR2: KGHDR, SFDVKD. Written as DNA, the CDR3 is TGTGCCACCAGTGATTCCACGGGGGCCTCCTACAATGAGCAGTTCTTC. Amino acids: CATSDSTGASYNEQFF.

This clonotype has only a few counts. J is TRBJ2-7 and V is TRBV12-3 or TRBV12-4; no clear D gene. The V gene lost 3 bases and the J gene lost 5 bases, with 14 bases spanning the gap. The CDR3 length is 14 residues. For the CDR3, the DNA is TGTGCCAGCAGTTTGCACTTAAAGGTCGACGAGCAGTACTTC. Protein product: CASSLHLKVDEQYF.

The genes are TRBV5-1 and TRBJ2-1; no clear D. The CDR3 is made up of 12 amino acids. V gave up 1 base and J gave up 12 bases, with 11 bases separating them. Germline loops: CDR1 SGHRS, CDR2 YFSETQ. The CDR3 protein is CASSLNTERQFF. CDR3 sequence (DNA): TGCGCCAGCAGCTTGAATACAGAACGGCAGTTCTTC.

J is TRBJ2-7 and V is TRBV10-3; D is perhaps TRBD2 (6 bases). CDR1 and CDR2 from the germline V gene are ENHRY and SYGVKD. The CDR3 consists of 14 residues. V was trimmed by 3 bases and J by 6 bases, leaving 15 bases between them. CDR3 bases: TGTGCCATCAGTGAAACGGGAGAGGAGCTCGAGCAGTACTTC. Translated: CAISETGEELEQYF.

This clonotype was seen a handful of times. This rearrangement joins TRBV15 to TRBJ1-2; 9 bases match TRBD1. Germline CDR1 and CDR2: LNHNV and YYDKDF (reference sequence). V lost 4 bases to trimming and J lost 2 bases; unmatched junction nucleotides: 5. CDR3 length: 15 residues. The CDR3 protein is CATSKPTGGNYGYTF. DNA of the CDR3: TGTGCCACCAGCAAACCGACAGGGGGAAACTATGGCTACACCTTC.

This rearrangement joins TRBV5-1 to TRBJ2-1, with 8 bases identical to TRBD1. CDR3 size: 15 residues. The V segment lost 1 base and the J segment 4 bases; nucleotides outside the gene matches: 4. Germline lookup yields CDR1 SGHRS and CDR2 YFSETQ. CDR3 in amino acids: CASSLIQGGYNEQFF. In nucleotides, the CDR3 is TGCGCCAGCAGCTTGATACAGGGGGGATACAATGAGCAGTTCTTC.